The 24 T cell receptor beta chains given below trace back to one sample, sequenced in a study of human thymus T cells (dated by TCRdb to 2020 to 2022). Receptor amplification or capture employed the immunoSEQ multiplex PCR assay. As stored in TCRdb, this immuneACCESS dataset retains in-frame rearrangements with V and J assigned. A fraction of the clones does not appear; measured against another copy, unresolved V genes explain less than half of the discrepancy, and the remainder lacks a known reason. For this sample the table gives some 57,000 clones, of which 94% were detected only once. The ten largest account for about 6.5% of the sample. The sample taken for sequencing was blood. All receptors derive from a boy younger than two with a congenital heart defect but otherwise immunologically healthy.

The chain carries TRBV19 and TRBJ1-2; maybe TRBD1 (5 bases). Trimming left V 1 base short and J 4 bases short, with 13 bases between. This CDR3 region has 15 residues. Germline CDR1 is LNHDA and CDR2 is SQIVND (reference sequence). DNA of the CDR3: TGTGCCAGTAGTATAGTTCAGGACGGGGGCTATGGCTACACCTTC. It codes for CASSIVQDGGYGYTF.

V is TRBV6-6 and J is TRBJ2-2, with TRBD1 identical over 9 bases. The junction had 7 bases not matched to a gene; V was cut back by 5 bases and J by 3 bases. The CDR3 consists of 16 residues. The germline CDR1 and CDR2 sequences are MNHNY and SVGAGI (reference sequence). CDR3 DNA sequence: TGTGCCAGCAGTACGGGGGGACAGGGTCACACCGGGGAGCTGTTTTTT. Translation gives CASSTGGQGHTGELFF.

J is TRBJ2-1 and V is TRBV7-9; D gene uncertain. This CDR3 comprises 14 residues. Germline CDR1 SEHNR, CDR2 FQNEAQ (reference sequence). Between the trimmed V and J ends, which lost 4 bases and 7 bases, there was a span of 14 bases. Here the CDR3 reads CASSSQKTRNEQFF. The CDR3 bases are TGTGCCAGCAGCTCTCAGAAGACGAGGAATGAGCAGTTCTTC. The whole variable domain, filled in from reference TRBV7-9 and TRBJ2-1, reads DTGVSQNPRHKITKRGQNVTFRCDPISEHNRLYWYRQTLGQGPEFLTYFQNEAQLEKSRLLSDRFSAERPKGSFSTLEIQRTEQGDSAMYLCASSSQKTRNEQFFGPGTRLTVL.

The chain uses TRBV11-2 and TRBJ1-4; 8 bases line up with TRBD1. Trimming took 3 bases from V and 11 from J; bases not matched to a gene: 5. Germline V CDR1 and CDR2: SGHAT, FQNNGV. This CDR3 has 13 residues. The CDR3 DNA is TGTGCCAGCAGCTTGGCAGGGGGCGGTAAACTGTTTTTT. Translating gives CASSLAGGGKLFF.

The chain joins TRBV18 to TRBJ1-3; D uncertain. Trimming cost V 3 bases and J 2 bases, with 14 bases left between them. The CDR3 totals 16 residues. Germline values: CDR1 KGHSH, CDR2 LQKENI. The CDR3 DNA follows: TGTGCCAGCTCACCGAATTCTGCGGGTACTGGAAACACCATATATTTT. It translates to CASSPNSAGTGNTIYF.

This rearrangement joins TRBV7-2 to TRBJ2-5; 10 bases are shared with TRBD2. In germline, CDR1 is SGHTA, CDR2 FQGNSA. This CDR3 is built from 15 residues. J was trimmed by 5 bases and V by 2 bases; bases with no gene match: 5. In DNA form, the CDR3 reads TGTGCCAGCAGCTTATTGGCTAGCGGGAGTGAGACCCAGTACTTC. Amino acids: CASSLLASGSETQYF. Filled out from reference TRBV7-2 and TRBJ2-5, the complete variable domain reads GAGVSQSPSNKVTEKGKDVELRCDPISGHTALYWYRQSLGQGLEFLIYFQGNSAPDKSGLPSDRFSAERTGGSVSTLTIQRTQQEDSAVYLCASSLLASGSETQYFGPGTRLLVL.

This sequence joins TRBV4-3 and TRBJ2-3, with 8 bases lining up with TRBD2. With 1 base clipped from V and 3 bases from J, the junction kept 3 bases outside the gene matches. The CDR3 runs 15 residues. Germline assignment: CDR1 LGHNA and CDR2 YSLEER. For the CDR3, the DNA is TGCGCCAGCAGCCAAGTTCCGGGGGGGACAGATACGCAGTATTTT. Translating gives CASSQVPGGTDTQYF.

V usage is TRBV11-2 and J usage is TRBJ1-2; weak D call: TRBD1 (6 bases). The germline CDR1 and CDR2 sequences are SGHAT and FQNNGV. Trimming took 5 bases from V and 1 from J, leaving 17 bases between them. The CDR3 is 16 amino acids. The CDR3 loop is CASSPRPGQVNYGYTF. The CDR3 region has the DNA TGTGCCAGCAGCCCCCGGCCGGGACAAGTTAACTATGGCTACACCTTC.

The V and J genes are TRBV5-1 and TRBJ2-1; D unresolved. Per the germline V gene, CDR1 is SGHRS and CDR2 is YFSETQ. V lost 4 bases and J 1 base, leaving 9 bases between the germline ends. This CDR3 is 14 amino acids long. The CDR3 DNA reads as TGCGCCAGCAGCATAGCTGGGTCCTACAATGAGCAGTTCTTC. Protein product: CASSIAGSYNEQFF. The full variable domain, its missing parts supplied by reference TRBV5-1 and TRBJ2-1, is KAGVTQTPRYLIKTRGQQVTLSCSPISGHRSVSWYQQTPGQGLQFLFEYFSETQRNKGNFPGRFSGRQFSNSRSEMNVSTLELGDSALYLCASSIAGSYNEQFFGPGTRLTVL.

This chain links TRBV11-2 with TRBJ1-2; D unclear. CDR3 length: 12 amino acids. CDR1 is SGHAT, CDR2 FQNNGV, per germline. Trimming pared 5 bases from V and 0 bases from J, leaving 4 bases between. The CDR3 loop reads CASSPPNYGYTF. The DNA for the CDR3 is TGTGCCAGCAGCCCCCCTAACTATGGCTACACCTTC.

This sequence joins TRBV6-1 and TRBJ2-7; 16 nucleotides align to TRBD2. Germline lookup yields CDR1 MNHNS and CDR2 SASEGT. This CDR3 spans 19 amino acids. V gave up 2 bases and J gave up 6 bases; unmatched junction bases: 13. The DNA for the CDR3 is TGTGCCAGCAGTGAAAGACCCGGGACTAGCGGGAGGGGCCCGGGCGAGCAGTACTTC. It translates to CASSERPGTSGRGPGEQYF.

The V and J genes are TRBV7-9 and TRBJ2-1; the D gene is possibly TRBD2 (6 bases). CDR1 is SEHNR and CDR2 is FQNEAQ in the germline V gene (reference sequence). This CDR3 contains 15 residues. Trimming took 5 bases from V and 8 from J, leaving 19 bases between them. The CDR3 protein is CASSSGRVPIHEQFF. For the CDR3, the DNA is TGTGCCAGCAGCAGCGGGCGGGTACCCATACATGAGCAGTTCTTC.

The gene calls are TRBV6-1 and TRBJ2-7; no reliable D call. The V end lost 6 bases, the J end lost 2 bases, and 8 bases lay between the germline ends. This CDR3 has 12 amino acids. Germline-derived CDR1 and CDR2 are MNHNS and SASEGT. The CDR3 sequence is CASRTVPYEQYF. CDR3 sequence (DNA): TGTGCCAGCAGGACCGTGCCCTACGAGCAGTACTTC.

V and J are TRBV27 and TRBJ2-6; D gene ambiguous. The CDR3 is 14 residues long. Germline CDR1 is MNHEY and CDR2 is SMNVEV (reference sequence). Trimming took off 4 bases at V and 4 bases at J, with 8 bases between the two ends. CDR3 residues: CASSSMMGANVLTF. The CDR3 nucleotides are TGTGCCAGCAGTTCAATGATGGGGGCCAACGTCCTGACTTTC.

A remark on this clone: The junction differs from germline at one of its ends, possibly a read error. The chain joins TRBV7-2 to TRBJ2-3; 10 positions match TRBD2. The germline V gene encodes CDR1 SGHTA and CDR2 FQGNSA. The CDR3 has 13 residues. CDR3 protein: CASSLLAGDMQYF. The CDR3 DNA reads as TGTGCCAGCAGCTTACTAGCGGGAGATATGCAGTATTTT.

The V and J genes are TRBV7-2 and TRBJ1-6; D remains unclear. This CDR3 contains 16 residues. V shed 7 bases and J shed 0 bases, with 13 bases lying between them. The germline V gene encodes CDR1 SGHTA and CDR2 FQGNSA. The CDR3 sequence: CASTRERNSYNSPLHF. CDR3 nucleotides: TGTGCCAGCACCCGGGAACGCAACTCCTATAATTCACCCCTCCACTTT. The full variable domain, its missing parts supplied by reference TRBV7-2 and TRBJ1-6, is GAGVSQSPSNKVTEKGKDVELRCDPISGHTALYWYRQSLGQGLEFLIYFQGNSAPDKSGLPSDRFSAERTGGSVSTLTIQRTQQEDSAVYLCASTRERNSYNSPLHFGNGTRLTVT.

The chain combines TRBV19 with TRBJ1-2; 8 nucleotides line up with TRBD1. Germline CDR1 LNHDA, CDR2 SQIVND (reference sequence). J gave up 2 bases and V 7 bases, and 6 bases lay outside the gene matches. The CDR3 runs to 14 residues. CDR3 in amino acids: CASTPGQGNYGYTF. The CDR3 nucleotides are TGTGCCAGTACCCCCGGACAGGGCAACTATGGCTACACCTTC.

The chain combines TRBV7-2 with TRBJ2-1; 7 bases agree with TRBD1. With 3 bases clipped from V and 6 bases from J, the junction kept 5 bases outside the gene matches. CDR3 length: 14 residues. In germline, CDR1 is SGHTA, CDR2 FQGNSA. The CDR3 reads CASSLGTAFNEQFF. The CDR3 DNA is TGTGCCAGCAGCTTGGGGACAGCCTTCAATGAGCAGTTCTTC.

The chain uses TRBV28 and TRBJ1-1; 7 bases align to TRBD1. Losses at the gene ends were 5 bases for V and 7 bases for J; bases not matched to a gene: 1. The CDR3 has 11 residues. The germline gives CDR1 MDHEN, CDR2 SYDVKM. In DNA form, the CDR3 reads TGTGCCAGCAGTCGACAGGGTGAAGCTTTCTTT. Its translation is CASSRQGEAFF.

This clone was picked up one time. The chain uses TRBV4-1 and TRBJ2-5, with 10 bases that match TRBD2. The germline V gene has CDR1 MGHRA and CDR2 YSYEKL. V gave up 4 bases and J gave up 1 base; unmatched junction bases: 6. This CDR3 is built from 16 residues. The DNA for the CDR3 is TGCGCCAGCAGCCCGGCCGGGACTAGCGCCCAAGAGACCCAGTACTTC. Translated: CASSPAGTSAQETQYF.

This clone was seen only once. V is TRBV9 and J is TRBJ2-7; a possible D gene is TRBD2 (6 bases). The V end lost 0 bases, the J end lost 4 bases, and 17 bases lay between the germline ends. Looked up from germline, CDR1 is SGDLS and CDR2 is YYNGEE. This CDR3 has 16 amino acids. CDR3 loop: CASSVGDSASGYEQYF. CDR3 in DNA: TGTGCCAGCAGCGTAGGGGACTCTGCGTCAGGGTACGAGCAGTACTTC.

The chain uses TRBV25-1 and TRBJ2-3; possibly TRBD1 or TRBD2 for D (5 bases each). The V and J ends lost 3 bases and 5 bases respectively, with 12 bases between them. The CDR3 consists of 14 residues. Germline values: CDR1 MGHDK, CDR2 SYGVNS. The CDR3 coding sequence is TGTGCCAGCAGTGACCCGGGGCTGGAAGATACGCAGTATTTT. This translates into CASSDPGLEDTQYF.

This rearrangement joins TRBV11-2 to TRBJ1-2, with 7 nucleotides matching TRBD1. Per germline, CDR1 SGHAT and CDR2 FQNNGV. There are 14 residues in the CDR3. J gave up 4 bases and V 5 bases, and 7 bases lay outside the gene matches. CDR3 sequence: CASSISGTAYGYTF. The CDR3 coding sequence is TGTGCCAGCAGCATCTCCGGGACAGCCTATGGCTACACCTTC.

The J gene is TRBJ2-6, the V gene TRBV18; possible D gene TRBD1, 5 bases. This CDR3 is built from 19 residues. The germline V and J ends were trimmed by 1 base and 0 bases, with 16 bases remaining between them. Germline assignment: CDR1 KGHSH and CDR2 LQKENI. CDR3 region: CASSPRAATAYSGANVLTF. In DNA form, the CDR3 reads TGTGCCAGCTCACCACGTGCGGCGACAGCCTACTCTGGGGCCAACGTCCTGACTTTC. The variable domain in full, completed from reference TRBV18 and TRBJ2-6, reads NAGVMQNPRHLVRRRGQEARLRCSPMKGHSHVYWYRQLPEEGLKFMVYLQKENIIDESGMPKERFSAEFPKEGPSILRIQQVVRGDSAAYFCASSPRAATAYSGANVLTFGAGSRLTVL.